Below are 12 T cell receptor beta chains sequenced from a single sample in a study of T-cell memory formation after mild COVID-19 (dated by TCRdb to the early 2020s). The library relied on 5' RACE. The sample was run on an Illumina NovaSeq 6000. Starting from the raw public reads, TCRdb applied fastp trimming at Q25, assembled clones with MiXCR and retained in-frame beta chains. CDR3 protein sequences are deduplicated, and each keeps its most common genes and DNA. Across this sample there are about 600,000 distinct CDR3 sequences, with about 22% seen only once. Of the sample, 7% to 9% falls within the top ten clones. Material: PBMCs or a T cell subset sorted from them (not recorded which). The source of these receptors is an adult woman who had mild COVID-19 (a few samples of this study predate the infection). The sample titles of this study are shuffled in the database, so cell type and time point are left out; the donor was told from shared clones.

This rearrangement joins TRBV2 to TRBJ1-2, with D possibly TRBD1 on 6 matching bases. The V end was cut by 7 bases, the J end by 5 bases, with 11 bases between. The germline gives CDR1 SNHLY, CDR2 FYNNEI. The CDR3 runs 12 residues. In nucleotides, the CDR3 is TGTGCCAGCAAGACAGGCCGATATGGCTACACCTTC. The encoded protein is CASKTGRYGYTF. Drawing the rest from reference TRBV2 and TRBJ1-2, the complete variable domain is EPEVTQTPSHQVTQMGQEVILRCVPISNHLYFYWYRQILGQKVEFLVSFYNNEISEKSEIFDDQFSVERPDGSNFTLKIRSTKLEDSAMYFCASKTGRYGYTFGSGTRLTVV.

This clonotype was recorded a few times. V usage is TRBV7-8 and J usage is TRBJ2-3; 7 nucleotides line up with TRBD2. The CDR3 consists of 16 residues. V lost 4 bases, J lost 6 bases, and 13 bases stayed unmatched. CDR1 and CDR2 from the germline V gene are SGHVS and FQNEAQ. CDR3 bases: TGTGCCAGCAGCTCGCACCGACTAGCTTCAGGGGATACGCAGTATTTT. Protein product: CASSSHRLASGDTQYF.

This clonotype was detected only a few times. This rearrangement joins TRBV2 to TRBJ1-1; tentatively, D is TRBD1 (5 bases). There are 11 residues in the CDR3. Deletions cut 4 bases from V and 8 bases from J, with 8 bases between. Germline loops: CDR1 SNHLY, CDR2 FYNNEI. The CDR3 DNA follows: TGTGCCAGCAGTGGGGACGGGGAAGCTTTCTTT. Translated: CASSGDGEAFF.

This clonotype was seen only a few times. This clone may be a read error of a much larger clone one base away. The V call is TRBV13, the J call TRBJ2-5; no definite D call. The CDR3 covers 12 residues. Germline-derived CDR1 and CDR2 are PRHDT and FYEKMQ (reference sequence). V was shortened by 2 bases and J by 5 bases, with 6 bases between the two germline ends. The CDR3 nucleotides read TGTGCCAGCAGCTTACGGTGGGAGACCCAGTACTTC. Translating gives CASSLRWETQYF. Supplemented by reference TRBV13 and TRBJ2-5, the full variable domain reads AAGVIQSPRHLIKEKRETATLKCYPIPRHDTVYWYQQGPGQDPQFLISFYEKMQSDKGSIPDRFSAQQFSDYHSELNMSSLELGDSALYFCASSLRWETQYFGPGTRLLVL.

There are a few counts of this clonotype. The chain carries TRBV4-3 and TRBJ1-1; 10 positions match TRBD1. V lost 1 base and J lost 6; bases outside the gene matches: 8. The CDR3 totals 16 residues. The germline V gene has CDR1 LGHNA and CDR2 YSLEER. Here the CDR3 reads CASSQAKTGGSPEAFF. As DNA, the CDR3 is TGCGCCAGCAGCCAAGCCAAGACAGGGGGCTCTCCTGAAGCTTTCTTT.

The chain has TRBV12-3 or TRBV12-4 and TRBJ2-1; D not resolved. V was pared by 5 bases and J by 8 bases, with 19 bases between. The CDR3 loop spans 15 amino acids. CDR3 in DNA: TGTGCCAGCAGTCCTGGGCCCCTTCGATCGGATGAGCAGTTCTTC. Amino acids: CASSPGPLRSDEQFF.

Only a few counts were recorded for this clonotype. This sequence joins TRBV18 and TRBJ1-2; D gene uncertain. The CDR3 spans 15 residues. Trimming took 1 base from V and 0 from J, leaving 9 bases between them. Germline CDR1 reads KGHSH; CDR2 reads LQKENI. This CDR3 reads CASSPQPGANYGYTF. The CDR3 DNA reads TGTGCCAGCTCACCACAGCCAGGAGCTAACTATGGCTACACCTTC. Full variable domain (outside the CDR3, taken from reference TRBV18 and TRBJ1-2): NAGVMQNPRHLVRRRGQEARLRCSPMKGHSHVYWYRQLPEEGLKFMVYLQKENIIDESGMPKERFSAEFPKEGPSILRIQQVVRGDSAAYFCASSPQPGANYGYTFGSGTRLTVV.

This clonotype occurred a few times. The rearrangement links TRBV3-1 to TRBJ2-5; D uncertain. With 0 bases removed from V and 1 base from J, the gap between germline ends came to 12 bases. The germline V gene encodes CDR1 LGHDT and CDR2 YNNKEL (reference sequence). The CDR3 has 16 amino acids. CDR3 loop: CASSQDWVISQETQYF. CDR3 bases: TGTGCCAGCAGCCAAGATTGGGTAATTAGCCAAGAGACCCAGTACTTC.

The gene calls are TRBV18 and TRBJ2-6; D gene unclear. Per germline, CDR1 KGHSH and CDR2 LQKENI. V dropped 3 bases and J dropped 0 bases, with 6 bases sitting between them. The CDR3 extends over 15 amino acids. The CDR3 reads CASSPVDSGANVLTF. CDR3 coding DNA: TGTGCCAGCTCACCCGTGGACTCTGGGGCCAACGTCCTGACTTTC. Variable domain in full (rest from reference TRBV18 and TRBJ2-6): NAGVMQNPRHLVRRRGQEARLRCSPMKGHSHVYWYRQLPEEGLKFMVYLQKENIIDESGMPKERFSAEFPKEGPSILRIQQVVRGDSAAYFCASSPVDSGANVLTFGAGSRLTVL.

This clonotype was detected many times. V usage is TRBV7-9 and J usage is TRBJ2-3, with a possible D match to TRBD2 (6 bases). Germline assignment: CDR1 SEHNR and CDR2 FQNEAQ (reference sequence). This CDR3 contains 11 residues. The germline V and J ends were trimmed by 11 bases and 6 bases, with 12 bases remaining between them. The CDR3 sequence: CAGEDNDTQYF. Written as DNA, the CDR3 is TGTGCCGGGGAGGACAATGATACGCAGTATTTT.

The V call is TRBV29-1, the J call TRBJ2-3, with D hard to call. This CDR3 has 13 amino acids. Trimming took off 4 bases at V and 2 bases at J, with 10 bases between the two ends. The V gene's germline CDR1 is SQVTM and CDR2 ANQGSEA. The CDR3 loop reads CSVGEYPTDTQYF. The CDR3 coding sequence is TGCAGCGTTGGCGAGTACCCCACAGATACGCAGTATTTT.

This clonotype turned up a few times. The chain recombines TRBV6-5 with TRBJ1-1; perhaps TRBD1 as D (6 bases). Germline CDR1 MNHEY, CDR2 SVGAGI. V lost 2 bases and J lost 0, with 10 bases in between. The CDR3 extends over 15 amino acids. The CDR3 DNA sequence: TGTGCCAGCAGTTACCGCAGGGACATGAACACTGAAGCTTTCTTT. It yields the protein CASSYRRDMNTEAFF.